The present entry profiles one T cell receptor (beta chain) with its context. Its antigen remains unidentified. Germline and junction disagree at one end, which may indicate a read error. The record originates from a study of T-cell memory formation after mild COVID-19. CDR1 SEHNR and CDR2 FQNEAQ come from the germline V gene (reference sequence). The CDR3 runs to 19 residues. TCRdb called the 5' RACE reads again in MiXCR, with one record for every CDR3 protein. The sample lists 200,000 to 250,000 distinct CDR3 sequences, less than 20% seen once, with approximately 3.5% in the top ten. Findings of the study overall: Several responding clones turned up in pre-infection memory, indicating that cross-reactive memory may have taken part.

Sequenced material: PBMCs or a T cell subset sorted from them (not recorded which). This clonotype was sampled from a man aged 18 to 35 who had mild COVID-19 (a few samples of this study predate the infection). Cell type and time point are not known. This rearrangement joins TRBV7-9 to TRBJ2-3; D is perhaps TRBD1 or TRBD2 (6 bases each). The CDR3, as DNA: TGTGCCAGCAGATTAGCGAGGGCTACGTACGGGGGCGGCACAGATACGCAGTATTTT. Translated: CASRLARATYGGGTDTQYF.